This T cell receptor beta chain was recorded in a study of T cell responses to AZD1222 COVID-19 vaccine. Assay: immunoSEQ multiplex PCR; the TCRdb copy retains only in-frame clones and omits some. Of roughly 70,000 clones in the sample, around 85% were seen once. With V trimmed by 6 bases and J by 3 bases, 6 bases remained unmatched. Germline values: CDR1 SNHLY, CDR2 FYNNEI. The CDR3 covers 14 residues. The material sequenced was peripheral blood, taken on day 0 of AZD1222 vaccination. The gene calls are TRBV2 and TRBJ1-1; 8 nucleotides line up with TRBD1. The sequence derives from an adult in good health. This CDR3 is CASSLQGEDTEAFF. In DNA, the CDR3 is TGTGCCAGCAGCTTACAGGGGGAGGACACTGAAGCTTTCTTT.